These T cell receptor beta chains were read from a single sample in a study of beta chain features in type 1 diabetes. The assay was immunoSEQ multiplex PCR, and TCRdb's table has in-frame clones only and misses some. The repertoire holds some 300,000 clones, with 8% as singletons. Sequenced sample: central memory CD4+ T cells from blood. The receptors derive from a woman aged 18-29 years in good health. The CDR3 runs from the conserved cysteine through the conserved F or W. The D gene is left open where the match is weak. Clone size is stated in some rows and not others, as once, few, many or a class when expanded.

d_gene	v_gene	abundance	j_gene	CDR3aa	CDR3nt
NA	TRBV6-6	few	TRBJ2-5	CASTGSGETQYF	TGTGCCAGCACCGGGAGCGGCGAGACCCAGTACTTC
NA	TRBV27	many	TRBJ2-2	CASSSGQGYGELFF	TGTGCCAGCAGTTCTGGGCAGGGGTACGGGGAGCTGTTTTTT
NA	TRBV15	NA	TRBJ2-5	CATSIQGQLKTQYF	TGTGCCACCAGCATTCAGGGGCAGTTGAAGACCCAGTACTTC
NA	TRBV5-1	few	TRBJ2-2	CASSQVANTGELFF	TGCGCCAGCAGCCAGGTTGCGAACACCGGGGAGCTGTTTTTT
NA	TRBV29-1	NA	TRBJ1-2	CSVAGESARNYGYTF	TGCAGCGTTGCCGGGGAATCGGCCCGAAACTATGGCTACACCTTC
TRBD1	TRBV5-1	NA	TRBJ1-2	CASSPGQGQRGYTF	TGCGCCAGCAGCCCGGGACAGGGCCAGAGGGGCTACACCTTC
NA	TRBV6-5	few	TRBJ1-1	CASSYQGWNTEAFF	TGTGCCAGCAGTTACCAGGGCTGGAACACTGAAGCTTTCTTT
NA	TRBV20-1	NA	TRBJ2-7	CSARHSYEQYF	TGCAGTGCTAGACACAGCTACGAGCAGTACTTC
TRBD1	TRBV14	NA	TRBJ1-1	CASSKTGGDTEAFF	TGTGCCAGCAGCAAGACAGGGGGGGACACTGAAGCTTTCTTT
TRBD1	TRBV4-2	NA	TRBJ2-3	CASSQGTGATDTQYF	TGTGCCAGCAGCCAAGGGACAGGGGCTACAGATACGCAGTATTTT
NA	TRBV28	NA	TRBJ2-1	CASSIPPVIRRQFF	TGTGCCAGCAGTATCCCCCCCGTGATTCGGCGGCAGTTCTTC
NA	TRBV7-2	NA	TRBJ2-2	CASSSRQVGELFF	TGTGCCAGCAGCTCAAGACAGGTCGGGGAGCTGTTTTTT
NA	TRBV30	few	TRBJ2-7	CAWTKQWASSYEQYF	TGTGCCTGGACCAAACAGTGGGCTAGCTCCTACGAGCAGTACTTC
NA	TRBV5-4	few	TRBJ1-6	CASSLGQLNSPLHF	TGTGCCAGCAGCTTGGGGCAGCTGAATTCACCCCTCCACTTT
NA	TRBV4-2	NA	TRBJ2-2	CASSPDAGELFF	TGTGCCAGCAGCCCGGACGCAGGGGAGCTGTTTTTT
NA	TRBV7-9	NA	TRBJ1-3	CASSFWPSNRTRSGNTIYF	TGTGCCAGCAGCTTTTGGCCAAGTAATAGGACCCGCTCTGGAAACACCATATATTTT
NA	TRBV7-2	few	TRBJ2-3	CASSLAHTDTQYF	TGTGCCAGCAGCCTAGCCCACACAGATACGCAGTATTTT
TRBD1	TRBV9	NA	TRBJ2-1	CASSARDSSYNEQFF	TGTGCCAGCAGCGCCCGGGACAGCTCCTACAATGAGCAGTTCTTC